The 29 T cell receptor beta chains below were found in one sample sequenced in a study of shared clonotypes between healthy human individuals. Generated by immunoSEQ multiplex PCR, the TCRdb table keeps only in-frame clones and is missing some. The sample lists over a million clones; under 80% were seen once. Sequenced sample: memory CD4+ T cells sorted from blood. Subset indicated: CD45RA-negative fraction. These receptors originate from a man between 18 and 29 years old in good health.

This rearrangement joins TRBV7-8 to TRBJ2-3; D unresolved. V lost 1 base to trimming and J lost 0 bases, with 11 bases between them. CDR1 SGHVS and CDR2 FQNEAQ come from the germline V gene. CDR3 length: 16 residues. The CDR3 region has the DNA TGTGCCAGCAGCTTAGAGCCGTTCCGCAGCACAGATACGCAGTATTTT. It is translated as CASSLEPFRSTDTQYF.

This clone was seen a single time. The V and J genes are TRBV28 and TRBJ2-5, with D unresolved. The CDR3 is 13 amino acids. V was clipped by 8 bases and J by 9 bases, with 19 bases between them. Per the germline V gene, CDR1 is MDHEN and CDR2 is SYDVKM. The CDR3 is CASCLGPWQPQYF. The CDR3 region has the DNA TGTGCCAGCTGTCTCGGTCCCTGGCAGCCCCAGTACTTC.

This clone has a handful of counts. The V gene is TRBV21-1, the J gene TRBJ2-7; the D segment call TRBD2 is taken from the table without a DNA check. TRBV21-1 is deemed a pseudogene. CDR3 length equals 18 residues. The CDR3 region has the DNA TGTGCCAGCAGGACCCTCAGTTTAAGACTAGTTAGGTCCTACGAGCAGTACTTC. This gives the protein CASRTLSLRLVRSYEQYF.

CDR3 protein: CASSQRGNTEAFF. The CDR3 nucleotides read TGTGCCAGCAGCCAAAGAGGGAACACTGAAGCTTTCTTT. The chain combines TRBV11-3 with TRBJ1-1; no reliable D call. CDR3 length equals 13 residues. Germline loops: CDR1 SGHNT, CDR2 YENEEA. The ends were cut back, 5 bases at V and 1 base at J, with 8 bases in the middle.

This chain's CDR3 is CASSLVPPGGRGGNTIYF. Here the CDR3 DNA reads TGCGCCAGCAGCTTGGTCCCTCCTGGGGGGCGAGGTGGAAACACCATATATTTT. This chain connects TRBV5-1 to TRBJ1-3; D is possibly TRBD1 (6 bases). Per germline, CDR1 SGHRS and CDR2 YFSETQ. The CDR3 runs 18 residues. Trimming cost V 0 bases and J 3 bases, with 19 bases left between them.

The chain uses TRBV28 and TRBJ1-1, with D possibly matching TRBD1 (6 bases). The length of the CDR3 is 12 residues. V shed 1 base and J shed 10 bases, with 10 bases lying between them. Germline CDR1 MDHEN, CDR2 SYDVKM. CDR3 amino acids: CASSLSGAGAFF. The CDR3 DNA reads TGTGCCAGCAGTTTATCAGGGGCTGGAGCTTTCTTT.

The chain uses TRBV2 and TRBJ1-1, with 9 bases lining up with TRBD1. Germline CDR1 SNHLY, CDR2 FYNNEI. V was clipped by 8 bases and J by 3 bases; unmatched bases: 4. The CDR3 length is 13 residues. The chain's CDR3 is CASLRDRDTEAFF. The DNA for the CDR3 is TGTGCCAGCCTACGGGACAGGGACACTGAAGCTTTCTTT.

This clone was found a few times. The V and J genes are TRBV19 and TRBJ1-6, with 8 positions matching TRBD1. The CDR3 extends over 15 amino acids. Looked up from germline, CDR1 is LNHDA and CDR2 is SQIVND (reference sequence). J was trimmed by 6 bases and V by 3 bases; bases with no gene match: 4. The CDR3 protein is CASSMIDRGNSPLHF. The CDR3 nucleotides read TGTGCCAGTAGTATGATTGACAGGGGTAATTCACCCCTCCACTTT.

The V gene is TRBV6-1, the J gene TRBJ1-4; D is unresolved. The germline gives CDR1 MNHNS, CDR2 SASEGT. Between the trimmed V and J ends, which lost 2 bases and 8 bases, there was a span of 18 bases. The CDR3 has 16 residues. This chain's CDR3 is CASSEFTLIPGEKLFF. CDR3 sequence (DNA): TGTGCCAGCAGTGAATTCACCCTTATTCCGGGAGAAAAACTGTTTTTT.

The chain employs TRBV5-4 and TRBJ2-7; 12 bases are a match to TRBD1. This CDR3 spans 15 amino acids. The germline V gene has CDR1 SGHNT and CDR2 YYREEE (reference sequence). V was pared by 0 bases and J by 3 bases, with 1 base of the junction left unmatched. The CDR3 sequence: CASSLGDRGLYEQYF. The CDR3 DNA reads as TGTGCCAGCAGCTTGGGGGACAGGGGGCTCTACGAGCAGTACTTC.

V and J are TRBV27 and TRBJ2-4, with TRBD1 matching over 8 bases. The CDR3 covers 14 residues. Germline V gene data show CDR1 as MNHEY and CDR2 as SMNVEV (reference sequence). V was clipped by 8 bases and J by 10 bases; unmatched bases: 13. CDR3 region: CASRLSTGGGIQYF. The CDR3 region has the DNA TGTGCCAGCCGCCTATCCACAGGGGGTGGGATTCAGTACTTC.

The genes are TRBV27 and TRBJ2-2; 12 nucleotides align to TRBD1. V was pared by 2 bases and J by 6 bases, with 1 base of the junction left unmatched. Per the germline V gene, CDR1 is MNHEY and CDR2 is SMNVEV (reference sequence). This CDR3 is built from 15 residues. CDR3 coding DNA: TGTGCCAGCAGTTTAGGGGACAGGGGGCCCGGGGAGCTGTTTTTT. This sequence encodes CASSLGDRGPGELFF.

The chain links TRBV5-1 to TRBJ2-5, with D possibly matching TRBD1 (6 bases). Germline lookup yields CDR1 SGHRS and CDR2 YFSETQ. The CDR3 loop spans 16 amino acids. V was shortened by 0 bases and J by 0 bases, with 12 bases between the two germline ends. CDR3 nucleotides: TGCGCCAGCAGCTTGGGGGACACCCCATACCAAGAGACCCAGTACTTC. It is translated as CASSLGDTPYQETQYF.

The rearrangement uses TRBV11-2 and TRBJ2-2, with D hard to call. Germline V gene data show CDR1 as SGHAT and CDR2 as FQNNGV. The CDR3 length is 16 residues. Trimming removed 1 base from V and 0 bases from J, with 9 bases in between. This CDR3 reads CASSLGVGPNTGELFF. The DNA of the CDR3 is TGTGCCAGCAGCTTAGGGGTCGGACCGAACACCGGGGAGCTGTTTTTT.

The CDR3 spells CASSTDRDSPLHF. In DNA, the CDR3 is TGTGCCAGCAGCACGGACAGAGATTCACCCCTCCACTTT. This chain links TRBV5-4 with TRBJ1-6; maybe TRBD1 (6 bases). With 4 bases removed from V and 8 bases from J, the gap between germline ends came to 10 bases. The CDR3 consists of 13 residues. Germline-derived CDR1 and CDR2 are SGHNT and YYREEE (reference sequence). The whole variable domain, remainder taken from reference TRBV5-4 and TRBJ1-6, is ETGVTQSPTHLIKTRGQQVTLRCSSQSGHNTVSWYQQALGQGPQFIFQYYREEENGRGNFPPRFSGLQFPNYSSELNVNALELDDSALYLCASSTDRDSPLHFGNGTRLTVT.

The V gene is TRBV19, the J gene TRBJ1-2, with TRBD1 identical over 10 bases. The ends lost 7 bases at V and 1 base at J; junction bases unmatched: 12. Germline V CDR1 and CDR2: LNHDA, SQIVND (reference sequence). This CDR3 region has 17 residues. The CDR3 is CASKGDRGSESNYGYTF. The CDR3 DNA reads TGTGCCAGTAAAGGGGACAGGGGTTCTGAGAGTAACTATGGCTACACCTTC.

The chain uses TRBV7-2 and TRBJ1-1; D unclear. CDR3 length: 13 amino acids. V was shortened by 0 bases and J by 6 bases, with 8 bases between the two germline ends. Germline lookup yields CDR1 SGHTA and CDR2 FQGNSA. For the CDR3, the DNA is TGTGCCAGCAGCTTAGCAGGGTGGGCTGAAGCTTTCTTT. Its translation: CASSLAGWAEAFF.

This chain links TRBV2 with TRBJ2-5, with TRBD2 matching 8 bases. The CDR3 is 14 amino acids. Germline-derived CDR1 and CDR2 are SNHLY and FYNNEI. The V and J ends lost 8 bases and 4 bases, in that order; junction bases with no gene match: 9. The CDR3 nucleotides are TGTGCCAGCCATCGGGAGGGAGGAGGAGAGACCCAGTACTTC. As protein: CASHREGGGETQYF.

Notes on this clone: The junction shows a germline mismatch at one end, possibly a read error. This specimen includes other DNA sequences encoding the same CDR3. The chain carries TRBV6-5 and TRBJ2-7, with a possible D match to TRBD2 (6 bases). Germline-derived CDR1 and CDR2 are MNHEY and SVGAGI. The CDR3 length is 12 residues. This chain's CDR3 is CASRRGSYEQYF. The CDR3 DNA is TGCGCCAGTCGCCGGGGGTCCTACGAGCAGTACTTC.

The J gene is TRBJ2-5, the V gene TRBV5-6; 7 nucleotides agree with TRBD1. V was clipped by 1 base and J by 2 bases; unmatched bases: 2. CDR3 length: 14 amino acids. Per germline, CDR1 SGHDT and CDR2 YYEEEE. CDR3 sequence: CASSLLGQQETQYF. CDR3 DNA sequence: TGTGCCAGCAGCTTGCTGGGACAGCAAGAGACCCAGTACTTC.

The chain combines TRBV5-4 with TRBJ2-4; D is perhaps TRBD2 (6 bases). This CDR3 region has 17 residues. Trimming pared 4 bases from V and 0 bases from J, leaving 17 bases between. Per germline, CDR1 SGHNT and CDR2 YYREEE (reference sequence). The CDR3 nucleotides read TGTGCCAGCAGCCCGGGGGATACCCCCCCAGCCAAAAACATTCAGTACTTC. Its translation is CASSPGDTPPAKNIQYF.

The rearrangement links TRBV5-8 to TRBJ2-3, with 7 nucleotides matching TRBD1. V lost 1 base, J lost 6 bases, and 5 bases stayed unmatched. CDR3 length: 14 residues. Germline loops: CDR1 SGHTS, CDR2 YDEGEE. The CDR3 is CASSLKQGTDTQYF. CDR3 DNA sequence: TGTGCCAGCAGCTTGAAACAGGGGACGGATACGCAGTATTTT.

The DNA for the CDR3 is TGTGCCAGCAGCCGTGTGGCCGGGGAGCTGTTTTTT. Encoded protein: CASSRVAGELFF. This sequence joins TRBV27 and TRBJ2-2; D unclear. This CDR3 spans 12 amino acids. CDR1 MNHEY and CDR2 SMNVEV come from the germline V gene (reference sequence). Trimming left V 6 bases short and J 6 bases short, with 8 bases between.

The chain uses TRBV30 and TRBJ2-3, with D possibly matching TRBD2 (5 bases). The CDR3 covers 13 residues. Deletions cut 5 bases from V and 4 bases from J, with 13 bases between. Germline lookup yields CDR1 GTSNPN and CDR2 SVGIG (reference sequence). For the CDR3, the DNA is TGTGCCTGGGGGGAAACTAGTGCAGATACGCAGTATTTT. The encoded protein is CAWGETSADTQYF. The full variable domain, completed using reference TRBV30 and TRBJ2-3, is SQTIHQWPATLVQPVGSPLSLECTVEGTSNPNLYWYRQAAGRGLQLLFYSVGIGQISSEVPQNLSASRPQDRQFILSSKKLLLSDSGFYLCAWGETSADTQYFGPGTRLTVL.

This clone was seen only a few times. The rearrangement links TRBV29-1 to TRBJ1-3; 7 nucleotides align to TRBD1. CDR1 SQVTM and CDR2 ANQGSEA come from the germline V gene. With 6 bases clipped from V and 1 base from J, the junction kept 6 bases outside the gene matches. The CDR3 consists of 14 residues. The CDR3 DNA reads TGCAGCGTGTCACAGGGGATATCTGGAAACACCATATATTTT. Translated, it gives CSVSQGISGNTIYF. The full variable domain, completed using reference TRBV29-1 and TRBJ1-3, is SAVISQKPSRDICQRGTSLTIQCQVDSQVTMMFWYRQQPGQSLTLIATANQGSEATYESGFVIDKFPISRPNLTFSTLTVSNMSPEDSSIYLCSVSQGISGNTIYFGEGSWLTVV.

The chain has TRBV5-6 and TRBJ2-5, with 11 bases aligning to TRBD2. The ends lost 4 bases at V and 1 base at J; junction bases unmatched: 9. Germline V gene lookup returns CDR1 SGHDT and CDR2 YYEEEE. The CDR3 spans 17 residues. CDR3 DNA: TGTGCCAGCAGCCCGGGACTAGCGGTGAAGTTCCAAGAGACCCAGTACTTC. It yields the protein CASSPGLAVKFQETQYF.

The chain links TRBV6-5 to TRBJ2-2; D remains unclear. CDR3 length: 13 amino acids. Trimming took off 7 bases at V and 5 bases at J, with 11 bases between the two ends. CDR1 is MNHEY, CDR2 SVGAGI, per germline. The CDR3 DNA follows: TGTGCCAGCAAAGTGGCGTGGACCGGGGAGCTGTTTTTT. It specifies CASKVAWTGELFF.

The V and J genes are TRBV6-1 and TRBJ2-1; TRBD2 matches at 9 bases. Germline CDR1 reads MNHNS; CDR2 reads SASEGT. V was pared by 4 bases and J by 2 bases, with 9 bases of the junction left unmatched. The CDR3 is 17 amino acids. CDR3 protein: CASSGAVASGTYNEQFF. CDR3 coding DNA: TGTGCCAGCAGTGGGGCGGTGGCTAGCGGGACCTACAATGAGCAGTTCTTC.

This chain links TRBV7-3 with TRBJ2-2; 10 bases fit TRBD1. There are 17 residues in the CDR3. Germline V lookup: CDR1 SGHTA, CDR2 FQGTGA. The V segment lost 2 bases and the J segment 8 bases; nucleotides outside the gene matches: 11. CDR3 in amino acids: CASSLERIRDRGGELFF. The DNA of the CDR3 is TGTGCCAGCAGCTTAGAACGGATCCGGGACAGGGGTGGGGAGCTGTTTTTT.